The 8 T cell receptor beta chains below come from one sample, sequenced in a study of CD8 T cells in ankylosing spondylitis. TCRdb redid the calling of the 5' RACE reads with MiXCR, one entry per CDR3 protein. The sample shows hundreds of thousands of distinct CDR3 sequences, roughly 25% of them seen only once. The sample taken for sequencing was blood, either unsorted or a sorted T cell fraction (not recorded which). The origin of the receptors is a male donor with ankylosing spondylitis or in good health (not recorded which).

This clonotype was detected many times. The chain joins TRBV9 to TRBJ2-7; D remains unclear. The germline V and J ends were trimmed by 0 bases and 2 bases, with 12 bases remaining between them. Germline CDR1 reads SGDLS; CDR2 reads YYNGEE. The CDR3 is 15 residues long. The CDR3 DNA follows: TGTGCCAGCAGCGTAGGGGTCGATGCACCCTACGAGCAGTACTTC. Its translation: CASSVGVDAPYEQYF.

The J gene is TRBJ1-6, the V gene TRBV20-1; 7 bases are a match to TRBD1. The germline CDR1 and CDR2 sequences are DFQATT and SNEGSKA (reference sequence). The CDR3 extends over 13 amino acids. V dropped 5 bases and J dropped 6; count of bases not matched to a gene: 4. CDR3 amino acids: CSAGDSPNSPLHF. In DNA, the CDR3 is TGCAGTGCTGGGGACAGCCCTAATTCACCCCTCCACTTT.

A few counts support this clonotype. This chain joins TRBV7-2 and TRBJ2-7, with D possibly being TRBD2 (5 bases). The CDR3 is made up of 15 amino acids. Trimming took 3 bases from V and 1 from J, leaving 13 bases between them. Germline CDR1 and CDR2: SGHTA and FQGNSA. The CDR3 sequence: CASSFRGVGSYEQYF. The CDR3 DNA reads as TGTGCCAGCAGCTTTCGGGGAGTCGGGTCCTACGAGCAGTACTTC.

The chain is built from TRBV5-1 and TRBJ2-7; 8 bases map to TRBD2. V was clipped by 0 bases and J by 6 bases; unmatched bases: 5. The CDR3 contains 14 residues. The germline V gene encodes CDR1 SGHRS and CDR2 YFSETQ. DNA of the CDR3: TGCGCCAGCAGCTTGGAAGCGGGAGTTTCCGAGCAGTACTTC. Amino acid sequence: CASSLEAGVSEQYF.

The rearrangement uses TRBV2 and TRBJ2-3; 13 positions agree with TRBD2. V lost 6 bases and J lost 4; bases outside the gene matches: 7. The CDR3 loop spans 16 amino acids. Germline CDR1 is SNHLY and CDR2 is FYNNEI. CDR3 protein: CASRRGLAGSADTQYF. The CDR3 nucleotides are TGTGCCAGCAGACGGGGACTAGCGGGAAGTGCAGATACGCAGTATTTT.

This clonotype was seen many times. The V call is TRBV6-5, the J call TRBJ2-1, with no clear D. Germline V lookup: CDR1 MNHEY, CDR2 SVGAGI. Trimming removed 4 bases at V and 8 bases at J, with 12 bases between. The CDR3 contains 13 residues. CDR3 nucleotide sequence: TGTGCCAGCAGTTCAAGGATTACCGATGAGCAGTTCTTC. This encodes CASSSRITDEQFF.

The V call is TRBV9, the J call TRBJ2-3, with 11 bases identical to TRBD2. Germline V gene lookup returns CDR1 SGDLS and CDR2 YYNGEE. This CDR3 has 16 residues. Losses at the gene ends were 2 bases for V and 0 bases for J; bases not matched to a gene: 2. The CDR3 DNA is TGTGCCAGCAGCGTGCTAGCGGGAGGTAGCACAGATACGCAGTATTTT. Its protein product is CASSVLAGGSTDTQYF.

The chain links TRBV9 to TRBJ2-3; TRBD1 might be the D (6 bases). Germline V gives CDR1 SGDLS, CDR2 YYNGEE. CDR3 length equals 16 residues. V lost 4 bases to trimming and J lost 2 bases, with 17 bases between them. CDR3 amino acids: CASSLQGMIDTDTQYF. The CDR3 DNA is TGTGCCAGCAGCCTACAGGGTATGATAGACACAGATACGCAGTATTTT. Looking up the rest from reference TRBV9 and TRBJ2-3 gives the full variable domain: DSGVTQTPKHLITATGQRVTLRCSPRSGDLSVYWYQQSLDQGLQFLIQYYNGEERAKGNILERFSAQQFPDLHSELNLSSLELGDSALYFCASSLQGMIDTDTQYFGPGTRLTVL.